This TCR beta chain stems from a study of early T cells in non-severe SARS-CoV-2 infection. For the study at large: Investigators sequenced bulk RNA drawn from unsorted whole blood, and chains remained unpaired.

Unique molecular identifiers were affixed to single, distinct cDNA molecules. TCRdb re-analysed the 5' RACE reads in MiXCR, keeping a single row per CDR3 protein. Of tens of thousands of distinct CDR3 sequences listed, 9% to 10% are singletons. V dropped 4 bases and J dropped 6 bases, with 16 bases sitting between them. The CDR3 runs to 14 residues. Germline-derived CDR1 and CDR2 are SGDLS and YYNGEE. This chain joins TRBV9 and TRBJ1-2, with D maybe TRBD1 (6 bases). Sequencing was done on a sample of whole blood. The clonotype was recovered from an adult who was a healthcare worker with PCR-confirmed SARS-CoV-2 infection or an uninfected control (not recorded which). The CDR3 nucleotides are TGTGCCAGCAGCCCTATTCTGGGGGGCGATGGCTACACCTTC. It encodes CASSPILGGDGYTF.